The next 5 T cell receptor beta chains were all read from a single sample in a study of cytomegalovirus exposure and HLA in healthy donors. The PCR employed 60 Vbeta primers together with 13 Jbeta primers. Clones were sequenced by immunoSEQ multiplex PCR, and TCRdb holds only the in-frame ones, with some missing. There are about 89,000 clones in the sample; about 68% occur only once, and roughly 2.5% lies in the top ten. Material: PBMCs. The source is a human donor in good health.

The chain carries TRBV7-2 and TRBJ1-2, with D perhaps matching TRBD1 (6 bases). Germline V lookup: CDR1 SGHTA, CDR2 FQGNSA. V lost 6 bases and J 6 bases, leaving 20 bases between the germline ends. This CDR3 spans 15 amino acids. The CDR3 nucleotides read TGTGCCAGCAGACCCACTGGACAGAACCCGAATGGCTACACCTTC. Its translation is CASRPTGQNPNGYTF.

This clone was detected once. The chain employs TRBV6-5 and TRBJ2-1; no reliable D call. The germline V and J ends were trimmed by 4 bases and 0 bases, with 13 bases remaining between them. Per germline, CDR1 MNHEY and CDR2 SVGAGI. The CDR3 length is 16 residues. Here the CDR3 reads CASSSSRLASYNEQFF. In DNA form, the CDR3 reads TGTGCCAGCAGTTCCTCCAGGCTTGCCTCCTACAATGAGCAGTTCTTC.

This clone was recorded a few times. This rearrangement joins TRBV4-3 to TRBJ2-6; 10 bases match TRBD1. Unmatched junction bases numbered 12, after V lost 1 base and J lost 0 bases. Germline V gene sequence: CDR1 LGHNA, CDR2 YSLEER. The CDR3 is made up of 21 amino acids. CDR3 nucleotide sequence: TGCGCCAGCAGCCAAGTCCCGGGACAGGGGAGAACCATCTCTGGGGCCAACGTCCTGACTTTC. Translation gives CASSQVPGQGRTISGANVLTF.

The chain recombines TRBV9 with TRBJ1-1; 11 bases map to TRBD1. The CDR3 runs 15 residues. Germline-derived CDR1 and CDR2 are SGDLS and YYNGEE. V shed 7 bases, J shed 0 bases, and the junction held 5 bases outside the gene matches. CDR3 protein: CASGQGAGVNTEAFF. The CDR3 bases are TGTGCCAGCGGACAGGGGGCGGGGGTGAACACTGAAGCTTTCTTT.

The CDR3 region is CASSPEGVATGELFF. The CDR3 DNA reads TGTGCCAGCAGCCCTGAGGGGGTGGCCACCGGGGAGCTGTTTTTT. The rearrangement uses TRBV13 and TRBJ2-2, with D perhaps TRBD1 (6 bases). V lost 5 bases, J lost 4 bases, and 14 bases lay in between. This CDR3 has 15 residues. CDR1 and CDR2 (germline): PRHDT, FYEKMQ (reference sequence).